This TCR beta chain was captured by sequencing in a study of CD8+CD57+ T cells in acquired aplastic anemia. Study-level background: CD4+ and CD8+ cells, once sorted, gave DNA averaging roughly 3 ug.

Both TCR beta VDJ combination and CDR3 sequence profiling were carried out. Genomic DNA was the template for this profiling. MiXCR, applied by TCRdb to the reads, yields one record per CDR3 protein. The sample contains some 44,000 distinct CDR3 sequences, about 65% of which appear only once. The germline gives CDR1 MDHEN, CDR2 SYDVKM. This CDR3 is 17 amino acids long. Comments on this clonotype: This may be a read error: a much more frequent sequence differs by one nucleotide.

This TCR came from a human donor in good health, serving as a control. The source material was sorted CD4+, CD8+, or CD8+CD57+ T cells (not recorded which) from PBMCs. V usage is TRBV28 and J usage is TRBJ2-2, with 7 bases aligning to TRBD1. The CDR3 sequence: CASSLVIGTDNTRELFF. As DNA, the CDR3 is TGTGCCAGCAGTTTGGTTATAGGGACAGATAACACCCGGGAGCTGTTTTTT.